One T cell receptor beta chain is described in this entry. In preparing the TRB cDNA libraries, 5' RACE with UMI labels was used. TCRdb reprocessed the 5' RACE reads, keeping one entry per CDR3 protein, no DNA. Its table lists about 28,000 distinct CDR3 sequences. These data come from a study of CXCR3-negative and CXCR3-positive naive CD8 T cells. The germline V gene has CDR1 MNHEY and CDR2 SMNVEV (reference sequence). CDR3 length: 18 amino acids. Material for sequencing was memory CD8+ T cells from blood. This receptor was obtained from a human donor in good health. Some clones in this sample may be carry-over from other donors' samples. The chain links TRBV27 to TRBJ2-7; there is no DNA to check the TCRdb D call of TRBD1. CDR3 protein: CASSEPSAPGQGTYEQYF.